These T cell receptor beta chains were read from a single sample in a study of human T cells and chemical hapten exposure. TCRdb reprocessed the RACE reads with MiXCR, giving one entry per CDR3 protein. The data contain some 83,000 distinct CDR3 sequences, about 10% of them seen just once; the ten biggest clones take up approximately 4.4%. This material consisted of whole blood, taken in connection with sensitization to the hapten diphenylcyclopropenone (DPC). The origin of the receptors is a woman aged 45 to 65 with alopecia areata. Some clones in this sample may be carry-over from other donors' samples. Both conserved end residues are part of each CDR3. Each record gives: D gene, J gene, clone size, V gene, CDR3 DNA, CDR3 protein. A D gene is named only where the DNA matches it firmly. Not all rows give a size; the values are once, few, many and, for expanded clones, a class.

>TRBD1|TRBJ1-4|few|TRBV6-6
TGTGCCAGCAGTACTCAGGGGGGAGGCACTAATGAAAAACTGTTTTTT
CASSTQGGGTNEKLFF
>.|TRBJ1-2|many|TRBV25-1
TGTGCCAGCAGTAACGAAGTAGGCTATGGCTACACCTTC
CASSNEVGYGYTF
>.|TRBJ2-2|.|TRBV18
TGTGCCAGCTCACCACTGGGCACCGGGGAGCTGTTTTTT
CASSPLGTGELFF
>TRBD2|TRBJ2-3|few|TRBV24-1
TGTGCCACCAGTGAAGGACTAGCGGGGGGAACAGATACGCAGTATTTT
CATSEGLAGGTDTQYF
>TRBD2|TRBJ2-1|.|TRBV7-3
TGTGCCAGCAGCTTAAAAAGCGGGAGTAGCTCCTACAATGAGCAGTTCTTC
CASSLKSGSSSYNEQFF
>.|TRBJ1-6|.|TRBV2
TGTGCCAGCATCCCTCCAGGGATCAATTCACCCCTCCACTTT
CASIPPGINSPLHF
>.|TRBJ2-1|.|TRBV5-1
TGCGCCAGCAGCCCGGACCGGGAGTTCAATGAGCAGTTCTTC
CASSPDREFNEQFF
>.|TRBJ2-7|few|TRBV4-2
TGTGCCAGCAGCCAAGCCCTATTCCGGGACTCCGCCTACGAGCAGTACTTC
CASSQALFRDSAYEQYF
>.|TRBJ1-1|many|TRBV29-1
TGCAGCGTTGGTGTCGGGATCTACTCGAACACTGAAGCTTTCTTT
CSVGVGIYSNTEAFF
>TRBD2|TRBJ2-1|few|TRBV28
TGTGCCAGCAGTTCACCGGGACTAGCGGGAGGCTATGAGCAGTTCTTC
CASSSPGLAGGYEQFF